This T cell receptor beta chain originates from a study of blood T cell repertoires in COVID-19. Study summary: Donors in the United States, Italy and Spain gave samples during acute or convalescent COVID-19.

Seattle patient enrollment occurred during active infection, with longitudinal follow-up thereafter. Germline V lookup: CDR1 SGDLS, CDR2 YYNGEE. V shed 0 bases and J 5 bases; nucleotides not matched to a gene: 3. The CDR3 spans 15 residues. How the authors handled the data: It was from reference gene primer amplification that nucleated cell counts were estimated. The table came from immunoSEQ multiplex PCR; TCRdb's copy has only in-frame clones and leaves some out. V and J calls and clone size follow that table, whereas D and trimming were derived from the DNA. The sample lists about 160,000 clones; about 90% were seen once.

The chain combines TRBV9 with TRBJ2-3, with 10 bases matching TRBD1. The clonotype was recovered from a man aged 30 to 45 with COVID-19, enrolled during active disease. Source material: peripheral blood. The CDR3 loop reads CASSVEGTGVDTQYF. CDR3 nucleotide sequence: TGTGCCAGCAGCGTAGAGGGGACAGGGGTAGATACGCAGTATTTT. Complete variable domain (other parts from reference TRBV9 and TRBJ2-3): DSGVTQTPKHLITATGQRVTLRCSPRSGDLSVYWYQQSLDQGLQFLIQYYNGEERAKGNILERFSAQQFPDLHSELNLSSLELGDSALYFCASSVEGTGVDTQYFGPGTRLTVL.